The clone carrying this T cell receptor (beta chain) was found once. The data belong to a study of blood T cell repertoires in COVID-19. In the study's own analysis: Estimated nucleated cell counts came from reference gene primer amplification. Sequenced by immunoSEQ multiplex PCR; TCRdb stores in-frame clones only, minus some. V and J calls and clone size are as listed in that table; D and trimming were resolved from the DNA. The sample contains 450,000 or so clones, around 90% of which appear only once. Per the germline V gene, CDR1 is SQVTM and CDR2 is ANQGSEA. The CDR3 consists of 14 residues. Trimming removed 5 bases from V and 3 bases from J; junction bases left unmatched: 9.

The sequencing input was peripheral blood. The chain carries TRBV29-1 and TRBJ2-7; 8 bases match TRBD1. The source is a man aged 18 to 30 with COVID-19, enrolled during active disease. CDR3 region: CSVRLDRGFYEQYF. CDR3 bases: TGCAGCGTTCGTTTAGACAGGGGATTCTACGAGCAGTACTTC.